This T cell receptor beta chain appears in the sequencing data of a study of blood T cell repertoires in COVID-19. Study-wide background: COVID-19 samples collected from the United States, Italy and Spain covered acute and convalescent phases. Sources were T cells, B-cell-depleted T cells, or PBMCs; the material itself was cDNA or gDNA.

Repertoires were generated with immunoSEQ multiplex PCR, while TCRdb's copy carries only in-frame clones and drops some. This table has under 350,000 clones, about 86% appearing once. This clone was found a few times. Trimming shortened V by 2 bases and J by 0 bases, and 8 bases separated the two germline ends. The CDR3 has 14 residues. Germline CDR1 reads SGHDT; CDR2 reads YYEEEE. Participant age was roughly 18 to 90 years, and participants resided in 25 or so US areas. The V and J genes are TRBV5-6 and TRBJ2-5; D unclear. This TCR derives from a middle-aged woman with acute COVID-19. Sequenced input: PBMCs or T cells enriched from blood (not recorded which). CDR3 amino acids: CASSFLANQETQYF. The CDR3 nucleotides read TGTGCCAGCAGCTTTCTGGCCAACCAAGAGACCCAGTACTTC. The variable domain in full, completed from reference TRBV5-6 and TRBJ2-5, reads DAGVTQSPTHLIKTRGQQVTLRCSPKSGHDTVSWYQQALGQGPQFIFQYYEEEERQRGNFPDRFSGHQFPNYSSELNVNALLLGDSALYLCASSFLANQETQYFGPGTRLLVL.